This passage covers 30 T cell receptor beta chains from one sample sequenced in a study of response to subunit inactivated influenza vaccine. A single record per CDR3 protein comes from TCRdb applying MiXCR to the RT-PCR reads. The sample gives about 540,000 distinct CDR3 sequences, under 25% of which show up once; around 2.8% is in the top ten. The sample also formed part of further work on T cells expressing NK-cell markers. Turning to that study: Beta-chain TCR cDNA was generated via 5'RACE template switching with UMIs.

The sequencing used CD4+ T cells sorted from PBMCs, collected approximately 12 days after vaccination. All receptors derive from a man over 45 who received an inactivated influenza vaccine.

In this sample, this clonotype turned up a few times. The chain combines TRBV30 with TRBJ2-3, with a possible D match to TRBD1 (6 bases). Germline CDR1 GTSNPN, CDR2 SVGIG (reference sequence). V was shortened by 5 bases and J by 8 bases, with 11 bases between the two germline ends. This CDR3 has 11 residues. In nucleotides, the CDR3 is TGTGCCTGGGAAACAGGGCCTACGCAGTATTTT. This codes for CAWETGPTQYF.

The V gene is TRBV12-3 or TRBV12-4, the J gene TRBJ2-5; TRBD2 matches 13 bases. V shed 10 bases and J 5 bases; nucleotides not matched to a gene: 4. CDR3 size: 13 residues. Here the CDR3 reads CATGLAGSETQYF. The CDR3 DNA follows: TGTGCCACGGGACTAGCGGGGAGCGAGACCCAGTACTTC.

The V gene is TRBV20-1, the J gene TRBJ2-3; 9 nucleotides line up with TRBD2. Germline values: CDR1 DFQATT, CDR2 SNEGSKA (reference sequence). CDR3 size: 19 residues. Unmatched junction bases numbered 19, after V lost 4 bases and J lost 2 bases. The CDR3, as DNA: TGCAGTGCTACCTACTTGCGCCCGGGACTAGCCACTTTCACAGATACGCAGTATTTT. It yields the protein CSATYLRPGLATFTDTQYF.

A few counts support this clonotype. V usage is TRBV6-2 or TRBV6-3 and J usage is TRBJ2-7; 8 bases are a match to TRBD1. V was pared by 6 bases and J by 0 bases, with 4 bases of the junction left unmatched. The CDR3 totals 14 residues. Germline loops: CDR1 MNHEY, CDR2 SVGEGT. The CDR3 region is CASRDGQGSYEQYF. The CDR3 nucleotides read TGTGCCAGCAGAGACGGACAGGGCTCCTACGAGCAGTACTTC.

This clonotype was counted only a few times. This sequence joins TRBV12-3 or TRBV12-4 and TRBJ2-3; no definite D call. V lost 3 bases to trimming and J lost 6 bases, with 13 bases between them. The CDR3 spans 14 residues. CDR3 sequence: CASSLRRTQDTQYF. DNA of the CDR3: TGTGCCAGCAGTTTGAGAAGGACGCAGGATACGCAGTATTTT.

The rearrangement joins TRBV27 to TRBJ2-7, with unresolved D. The CDR3 is 13 residues long. Trimming took 8 bases from V and 0 from J, leaving 11 bases between them. Germline CDR1 MNHEY, CDR2 SMNVEV (reference sequence). CDR3 sequence reads: CASSKSVSYEQYF. The CDR3 DNA sequence: TGTGCCAGCTCCAAGTCCGTCTCCTACGAGCAGTACTTC.

The chain carries TRBV2 and TRBJ1-2, with TRBD1 matching 11 bases. V lost 2 bases and J lost 5; bases outside the gene matches: 4. Germline CDR1 reads SNHLY; CDR2 reads FYNNEI. The CDR3 covers 15 residues. Here the CDR3 reads CASSETRDRGYGYTF. In nucleotides, the CDR3 is TGTGCCAGCAGTGAAACCCGGGACAGGGGGTATGGCTACACCTTC.

Notes on this clonotype: Being one base from a much bigger clone, this may be a read error. The V call is TRBV18, the J call TRBJ1-1, with 7 bases identical to TRBD1. There are 13 residues in the CDR3. CDR1 and CDR2 (germline): KGHSH, LQKENI. In DNA, the CDR3 is TGTGCCAACTCACCCGGACAGGACACTGAAGCTTTCTTT. Its protein is CANSPGQDTEAFF. Based on the CDR3 plus reference TRBV18 and TRBJ1-1, the full variable domain is NAGVMQNPRHLVRRRGQEARLRCSPMKGHSHVYWYRQLPEEGLKFMVYLQKENIIDESGMPKERFSAEFPKEGPSILRIQQVVRGDSAAYFCANSPGQDTEAFFGQGTRLTVV.

The chain recombines TRBV27 with TRBJ2-7; 9 nucleotides match TRBD1. Unmatched junction bases numbered 4, after V lost 8 bases and J lost 2 bases. The CDR3 covers 13 residues. Germline CDR1 and CDR2: MNHEY and SMNVEV (reference sequence). Here the CDR3 reads CASANRGPYEQYF. CDR3 coding DNA: TGTGCCAGCGCTAACAGGGGGCCCTACGAGCAGTACTTC.

The chain links TRBV7-9 to TRBJ1-1; weak D call: TRBD1 (6 bases). The germline gives CDR1 SEHNR, CDR2 FQNEAQ (reference sequence). V lost 5 bases to trimming and J lost 3 bases, with 16 bases between them. The CDR3 runs to 15 residues. DNA for the CDR3: TGTGCCAGCAGCGGTTACAGGGTTTATTACACTGAAGCTTTCTTT. Its protein is CASSGYRVYYTEAFF.

This clonotype was recorded a few times. The gene calls are TRBV10-2 and TRBJ2-5, with 9 bases that match TRBD2. The CDR3 totals 14 residues. Germline assignment: CDR1 WSHSY and CDR2 SAAADI. J lost 5 bases, V lost 3 bases, and 4 bases had no gene match. CDR3 amino acids: CASSEGLAGETQYF. The DNA of the CDR3 is TGCGCCAGCAGTGAAGGCCTAGCGGGGGAGACCCAGTACTTC.

This clonotype occurred a few times. The chain joins TRBV29-1 to TRBJ2-5, with 8 bases aligning to TRBD1. The CDR3 loop spans 15 amino acids. J was trimmed by 5 bases and V by 7 bases; bases with no gene match: 15. Germline assignment: CDR1 SQVTM and CDR2 ANQGSEA. CDR3 nucleotide sequence: TGCAGCGCTCTGCCCGGACAGGGTCTGGTGGAGACCCAGTACTTC. This encodes CSALPGQGLVETQYF.

This clonotype was detected ten times or more. The genes are TRBV29-1 and TRBJ2-4, with TRBD2 as a possible D gene (5 bases). The V gene lost 8 bases and the J gene lost 6 bases, with 11 bases spanning the gap. The CDR3 runs 11 residues. Germline values: CDR1 SQVTM, CDR2 ANQGSEA. In nucleotides, the CDR3 is TGCAGCTATACGGCGGGAAACATTCAGTACTTC. This encodes CSYTAGNIQYF.

This clonotype has only a few counts. The chain is built from TRBV29-1 and TRBJ2-3; 10 bases align to TRBD2. Unmatched junction bases numbered 6, after V lost 8 bases and J lost 1 base. Per germline, CDR1 SQVTM and CDR2 ANQGSEA. This CDR3 region has 14 residues. CDR3 region: CSTWTSGRTDTQYF. The CDR3 DNA sequence: TGCAGCACCTGGACTAGCGGTCGCACAGATACGCAGTATTTT.

This clonotype was seen at least ten times. V is TRBV5-1 and J is TRBJ2-7, with unresolved D. Germline V gene sequence: CDR1 SGHRS, CDR2 YFSETQ. The CDR3 is made up of 14 amino acids. V lost 0 bases and J lost 1, with 8 bases in between. CDR3 nucleotides: TGCGCCAGCAGCTTGGAAGTCCAGTCCTACGAGCAGTACTTC. Translated: CASSLEVQSYEQYF.

In DNA, the CDR3 is TGTGCCAGCAGCCCGACTAGTTTCTCCAATGAGCAGTTCTTC. Its translation is CASSPTSFSNEQFF. V usage is TRBV7-2 and J usage is TRBJ2-1; possible D gene TRBD2, 6 bases. Trimming shortened V by 5 bases and J by 6 bases, and 14 bases separated the two germline ends. The CDR3 has 14 amino acids. The germline V gene encodes CDR1 SGHTA and CDR2 FQGNSA.

The chain recombines TRBV4-3 with TRBJ2-1; D gene ambiguous. Between the trimmed V and J ends, which lost 1 base and 8 bases, there was a span of 21 bases. This CDR3 contains 17 residues. Germline values: CDR1 LGHNA, CDR2 YSLEER. CDR3 sequence reads: CASSQVRSATYHHEQFF. The CDR3 DNA follows: TGCGCCAGCAGCCAAGTTCGATCGGCGACTTACCATCATGAGCAGTTCTTC.

This rearrangement joins TRBV20-1 to TRBJ2-3; D may be TRBD2 (6 bases). CDR3 length equals 13 residues. The V and J ends lost 3 bases and 8 bases respectively, with 15 bases between them. Germline V gene lookup returns CDR1 DFQATT and CDR2 SNEGSKA (reference sequence). The CDR3 DNA reads TGCAGTGCTAGTACCACTAGCCCCTCTACGCAGTATTTT. Translating it yields CSASTTSPSTQYF.

This clonotype was counted a few times. The CDR3 nucleotides read TGTGCCAGCAGCTTGGACTCGGGCTTCAATCAGCCCCAGCATTTT. Translated: CASSLDSGFNQPQHF. This chain links TRBV5-5 with TRBJ1-5; D remains unclear. Trimming cost V 0 bases and J 3 bases, with 10 bases left between them. The germline V gene has CDR1 SGHKS and CDR2 YYEKEE (reference sequence). This CDR3 contains 15 residues.

The chain recombines TRBV7-6 with TRBJ1-1; D call uncertain. CDR1 is SGHVS, CDR2 FNYEAQ, per germline. Trimming removed 5 bases at V and 2 bases at J, with 9 bases between. The CDR3 extends over 13 amino acids. The CDR3 DNA reads TGTGCCAGCAGCGCAGCCTATAACACTGAAGCTTTCTTT. Amino acid sequence: CASSAAYNTEAFF.

J is TRBJ2-2 and V is TRBV12-3 or TRBV12-4; possible D gene TRBD1, 5 bases. CDR3 length equals 14 residues. Trimming removed 1 base at V and 5 bases at J, with 8 bases between. CDR3 amino acids: CASSLETVTGELFF. CDR3 nucleotides: TGTGCCAGCAGTTTAGAGACAGTAACCGGGGAGCTGTTTTTT.

The chain employs TRBV6-1 and TRBJ2-3, with D unclear. V lost 2 bases, J lost 6 bases, and 15 bases lay in between. The CDR3 spans 15 residues. Germline CDR1 reads MNHNS; CDR2 reads SASEGT. CDR3 coding DNA: TGTGCCAGCAGTGAAAGGGCCCCCCGGACGGATACGCAGTATTTT. This sequence encodes CASSERAPRTDTQYF.

The J gene is TRBJ2-5, the V gene TRBV20-1; D is uncertain. Germline-derived CDR1 and CDR2 are DFQATT and SNEGSKA (reference sequence). CDR3 length: 13 amino acids. Between the trimmed V and J ends, which lost 5 bases and 5 bases, there was a span of 15 bases. CDR3 coding DNA: TGCAGTGCTCCTAGGGCTGGCGGTGAGACCCAGTACTTC. This sequence encodes CSAPRAGGETQYF.

This clonotype turned up a few times. The chain couples TRBV9 to TRBJ2-7; 7 bases agree with TRBD1. CDR1 and CDR2 from the germline V gene are SGDLS and YYNGEE. Unmatched junction bases numbered 3, after V lost 0 bases and J lost 3 bases. The CDR3 sequence is 14 residues long. The CDR3 reads CASSVGAGGYEQYF. DNA of the CDR3: TGTGCCAGCAGCGTAGGCGCAGGGGGCTACGAGCAGTACTTC.

There are many counts of this clonotype. The rearrangement joins TRBV12-3 or TRBV12-4 to TRBJ2-1; 13 bases are shared with TRBD2. This CDR3 has 18 residues. V shed 2 bases, J shed 0 bases, and the junction held 4 bases outside the gene matches. CDR3 sequence reads: CASSLPGLAGDSYNEQFF. The CDR3 nucleotides are TGTGCCAGCAGTTTACCCGGACTAGCGGGGGACTCCTACAATGAGCAGTTCTTC.

The chain links TRBV12-3 or TRBV12-4 to TRBJ2-1; TRBD1 matches 9 bases. V lost 7 bases, J lost 8 bases, and 9 bases stayed unmatched. The length of the CDR3 is 14 residues. CDR3 sequence reads: CASTSGTGFDEQFF. As DNA, the CDR3 is TGTGCCAGCACCTCAGGGACAGGGTTCGATGAGCAGTTCTTC.

In its sample, this clonotype was seen a few times. The CDR3, as DNA: TGCGCCAGCAGTAGGCCTCAGGGGGAGCAGTACTTC. This codes for CASSRPQGEQYF. This chain connects TRBV5-1 to TRBJ2-7, with a tentative D call TRBD1 (6 bases). The germline V gene encodes CDR1 SGHRS and CDR2 YFSETQ. There are 12 residues in the CDR3. V lost 5 bases and J lost 7, with 13 bases in between.

This clonotype was found many times. The chain couples TRBV24-1 to TRBJ2-1, with 9 bases matching TRBD2. CDR3 length: 15 residues. V was clipped by 6 bases and J by 0 bases; unmatched bases: 2. From germline, CDR1 is KGHDR and CDR2 SFDVKD. Here the CDR3 reads CATSSSGSSYNEQFF. The CDR3 DNA reads TGTGCCACCAGTAGTAGCGGGAGCTCCTACAATGAGCAGTTCTTC.

This rearrangement joins TRBV6-2 or TRBV6-3 to TRBJ1-4, with a weak D call TRBD1 (6 bases). The CDR3 contains 13 residues. The germline V gene has CDR1 MNHEY and CDR2 SVGEGT. V was pared by 6 bases and J by 4 bases, with 9 bases between. DNA of the CDR3: TGTGCCAGCAGCAGGGGAAGTAATGAAAAACTGTTTTTT. This translates into CASSRGSNEKLFF.

The chain carries TRBV12-3 or TRBV12-4 and TRBJ2-5; D gene ambiguous. The CDR3 contains 16 residues. V was cut by 6 bases and J by 5 bases, with 22 bases left in between. CDR3 coding DNA: TGTGCCAGCAGCGGTCCGGGTTCCCCCAAGGGCGAGACCCAGTACTTC. Protein: CASSGPGSPKGETQYF.